The 18 T cell receptor beta chains listed next were all sequenced from one sample in a study of shared clonotypes between healthy human individuals. TCRdb's copy holds only in-frame clones and misses some; the assay was immunoSEQ multiplex PCR. The table shows some 2,100,000 clones, with under 97% occurring only once. Sequencing used naive CD4+ T cells sorted from blood. Subset meaning: CD45RA+ positively selected. The receptors come from a man younger than 35 in good health.

V usage is TRBV9 and J usage is TRBJ2-1; 7 bases map to TRBD2. With V trimmed by 3 bases and J by 3 bases, 6 bases remained unmatched. Germline V CDR1 and CDR2: SGDLS, YYNGEE. This CDR3 region has 15 residues. The CDR3 protein is CASSEGGSNYNEQFF. Written as DNA, the CDR3 is TGTGCCAGCAGCGAGGGCGGGAGTAACTACAATGAGCAGTTCTTC.

The rearrangement links TRBV30 to TRBJ2-2, with a weak D call TRBD2 (6 bases). CDR3 size: 13 residues. Germline assignment: CDR1 GTSNPN and CDR2 SVGIG (reference sequence). The germline V and J ends were trimmed by 3 bases and 5 bases, with 10 bases remaining between them. The CDR3 protein is CAWRRRETGELFF. CDR3 sequence (DNA): TGTGCCTGGAGACGGAGGGAGACCGGGGAGCTGTTTTTT.

The J gene is TRBJ2-1, the V gene TRBV10-1; 8 bases match TRBD1. J gave up 10 bases and V 4 bases, and 6 bases lay outside the gene matches. Germline V gene sequence: CDR1 WNHNN, CDR2 SYGVQD (reference sequence). This CDR3 region has 13 residues. In nucleotides, the CDR3 is TGCGCCAGCAGTGTAAGGACAGGGAACGAGCAGTTCTTC. It codes for CASSVRTGNEQFF.

The chain couples TRBV5-1 to TRBJ1-5; D possibly corresponds to TRBD1 (5 bases). Between the trimmed V and J ends, which lost 1 base and 6 bases, there was a span of 14 bases. Germline values: CDR1 SGHRS, CDR2 YFSETQ. The length of the CDR3 is 15 residues. The CDR3 coding sequence is TGCGCCAGCAGCTTGAGAGGGGTGCAGGGTCAGCCCCAGCATTTT. Translated: CASSLRGVQGQPQHF. Supplemented by reference TRBV5-1 and TRBJ1-5, the full variable domain reads KAGVTQTPRYLIKTRGQQVTLSCSPISGHRSVSWYQQTPGQGLQFLFEYFSETQRNKGNFPGRFSGRQFSNSRSEMNVSTLELGDSALYLCASSLRGVQGQPQHFGDGTRLSIL.

The chain combines TRBV10-3 with TRBJ1-2, with D perhaps matching TRBD1 (6 bases). Trimming removed 0 bases from V and 6 bases from J, with 17 bases in between. The CDR3 is 16 residues long. Germline V gene data show CDR1 as ENHRY and CDR2 as SYGVKD. For the CDR3, the DNA is TGTGCCATCAGTGAGTCGGTCATGAAGGGGGGAAATGGCTACACCTTC. Translating it yields CAISESVMKGGNGYTF.

This chain joins TRBV7-2 and TRBJ1-6; tentative D call: TRBD1 (5 bases). Per germline, CDR1 SGHTA and CDR2 FQGNSA. The V end was cut by 4 bases, the J end by 9 bases, with 16 bases between. The CDR3 runs to 15 residues. The CDR3: CASSSELLGVSPLHF. For the CDR3, the DNA is TGTGCCAGCAGCTCCGAACTTCTAGGGGTTTCACCCCTCCACTTT.

The CDR3 DNA is TGTGCCAGCAGCTTAGGTACAGTCCATAATTCACCCCTCCACTTT. Translation: CASSLGTVHNSPLHF. V usage is TRBV13 and J usage is TRBJ1-6, with D unclear. There are 15 residues in the CDR3. Germline-derived CDR1 and CDR2 are PRHDT and FYEKMQ (reference sequence). The germline V and J ends were trimmed by 0 bases and 5 bases, with 8 bases remaining between them.

The chain is built from TRBV30 and TRBJ2-7; D is possibly TRBD2 (5 bases). The CDR3 has 13 residues. The germline V gene encodes CDR1 GTSNPN and CDR2 SVGIG (reference sequence). V was clipped by 8 bases and J by 2 bases, with 16 bases between them. CDR3 loop: CAARAAATYEQYF. CDR3 coding DNA: TGTGCCGCACGGGCAGCGGCCACCTACGAGCAGTACTTC.

On this clone itself: Other DNA sequences in the same sample also yield this CDR3. DNA of the CDR3: TGTGCCAGCAGTTTAAACGCCTATGGCTACACCTTC. As protein: CASSLNAYGYTF. The chain links TRBV28 to TRBJ1-2; D remains ambiguous. This CDR3 spans 12 amino acids. V shed 2 bases and J shed 4 bases, with 5 bases lying between them. CDR1 is MDHEN, CDR2 SYDVKM, per germline.

The chain joins TRBV27 to TRBJ1-1; perhaps TRBD1 as D (6 bases). In germline, CDR1 is MNHEY, CDR2 SMNVEV (reference sequence). The V end was cut by 3 bases, the J end by 6 bases, with 14 bases between. The CDR3 sequence is 14 residues long. The CDR3 protein is CASSFPLQGAEAFF. The CDR3 nucleotides are TGTGCCAGCAGTTTTCCCCTACAGGGCGCTGAAGCTTTCTTT.

As regards this clone: The junction differs from germline at one of its ends, possibly a read error. This chain's CDR3 is CPRHGPGLRWLVRYF. As DNA, the CDR3 is TGCCCCCGACACGGGCCGGGACTCCGATGGTTAGTTCGGTACTTC. The chain carries TRBV12-5 and TRBJ2-7; D might be TRBD2 (6 bases). CDR1 is LGHNT and CDR2 is FRNRAP in the germline V gene. This CDR3 region has 15 residues.

The rearrangement joins TRBV6-1 to TRBJ2-7; D remains ambiguous. The CDR3 totals 12 residues. V lost 7 bases and J lost 2, with 9 bases in between. The V gene's germline CDR1 is MNHNS and CDR2 SASEGT. CDR3 DNA: TGTGCCAGCAATCGGGCGACCTACGAGCAGTACTTC. It specifies CASNRATYEQYF.

The rearrangement links TRBV2 to TRBJ2-1, with D possibly TRBD2 on 5 matching bases. Germline V gene lookup returns CDR1 SNHLY and CDR2 FYNNEI. The V end was cut by 5 bases, the J end by 7 bases, with 9 bases between. This CDR3 is 12 amino acids long. The CDR3, as DNA: TGTGCCAGCAGTAGGACTGCGAATGAGCAGTTCTTC. Its translation: CASSRTANEQFF. Full variable domain (missing parts from reference TRBV2 and TRBJ2-1): EPEVTQTPSHQVTQMGQEVILRCVPISNHLYFYWYRQILGQKVEFLVSFYNNEISEKSEIFDDQFSVERPDGSNFTLKIRSTKLEDSAMYFCASSRTANEQFFGPGTRLTVL.

This chain uses TRBV30 with TRBJ1-5; 12 bases are shared with TRBD1. The CDR3 spans 18 residues. V was pared by 1 base and J by 6 bases, with 13 bases of the junction left unmatched. CDR1 and CDR2 (germline): GTSNPN, SVGIG (reference sequence). The DNA for the CDR3 is TGTGCCTGGAGTGGGGACAGGGGGCTTGGTAGAGGCGGTCAGCCCCAGCATTTT. Protein sequence: CAWSGDRGLGRGGQPQHF.

V and J are TRBV7-9 and TRBJ1-4, with 9 bases aligning to TRBD1. V trimming: 5 bases; J trimming: 4 bases; junction bases outside the gene matches: 5. Germline CDR1 SEHNR, CDR2 FQNEAQ (reference sequence). This CDR3 spans 15 amino acids. CDR3 in amino acids: CASSTTGGGNEKLFF. CDR3 DNA: TGTGCCAGCAGCACCACAGGGGGCGGTAATGAAAAACTGTTTTTT.

This chain joins TRBV6-5 and TRBJ2-7; TRBD1 aligns across 7 bases. V trimming: 6 bases; J trimming: 7 bases; junction bases outside the gene matches: 12. CDR1 is MNHEY and CDR2 is SVGAGI in the germline V gene. The CDR3 contains 14 residues. The CDR3 DNA reads as TGTGCCAGCAGCCGTACAGGGGCGCCTGGGGAGCAGTACTTC. Residues: CASSRTGAPGEQYF.

The rearrangement links TRBV29-1 to TRBJ2-3; the match to TRBD1 covers 9 bases. CDR3 length: 14 amino acids. The junction had 7 bases not matched to a gene; V was cut back by 6 bases and J by 3 bases. CDR1 and CDR2 (germline): SQVTM, ANQGSEA. DNA for the CDR3: TGCAGCGTGACCGGACAGGGGAAGACAGATACGCAGTATTTT. Encoded protein: CSVTGQGKTDTQYF.

The V and J genes are TRBV6-1 and TRBJ2-1; 9 bases map to TRBD1. The junction had 3 bases not matched to a gene; V was cut back by 7 bases and J by 5 bases. The CDR3 is 13 amino acids. The germline V gene encodes CDR1 MNHNS and CDR2 SASEGT. The CDR3 loop is CASTWTGDNEQFF. The CDR3 DNA is TGTGCCAGCACTTGGACAGGGGACAATGAGCAGTTCTTC.